This TCR beta chain comes out of a study of post-analysis software for immune sequencing data. Study at large: The study covered relapsing-remitting, secondary progressive and progressive-relapsing courses of multiple sclerosis. Overall study findings and caveats: With F measure, samples from one preparation batch clustered together strongly. The normalized Chao1 diversity of multiple sclerosis patients was significantly lower than that of controls. Roughly 5 TRBV segments occurring more often in patients than controls included TRBV5-6, TRBV5-1 and TRBV20-1.

Sequencing libraries made from TCR beta cDNA carried unique molecular identifiers. Once roughly 0.9 to 10 million T cells were used, roughly 0.5 million cDNA molecules resulted. TCRdb recomputed calls from the PCR reads with MiXCR, one row per CDR3 protein. The sample lists 430,000 or so distinct CDR3 sequences, roughly 38% occurring once. Note on this clonotype: Its antigen is still unknown.

V lost 4 bases and J lost 6, with 25 bases in between. Germline lookup yields CDR1 MNHEY and CDR2 SVGAGI. The CDR3 loop spans 18 amino acids. The material sequenced was blood. This TCR came from a girl aged 2 to 9 with multiple sclerosis. V and J are TRBV6-5 and TRBJ2-4; D is possibly TRBD1 or TRBD2 (6 bases each). CDR3 bases: TGTGCCAGCAGTTCCTTTTCGGAGGGGGGCCTGAGGGGAAACATTCAGTACTTC. It translates to CASSSFSEGGLRGNIQYF.